This TCR beta chain was observed in a study of control samples from healthy donors and cancer patients. Measured with immunoSEQ multiplex PCR; TCRdb has only the in-frame clones, and not every one. Found here are some 94,000 clones, around nine tenths of them singletons; the top ten hold 9.5% to 10%. Germline CDR1 reads SEHNR; CDR2 reads FQNEAQ (reference sequence). The CDR3 contains 13 residues. V was shortened by 3 bases and J by 0 bases, with 5 bases between the two germline ends. The sequence was obtained from a woman aged 45-60 years with colorectal cancer. This chain uses TRBV7-9 with TRBJ1-1, with D unresolved. Sequenced sample: PBMCs. CDR3 sequence reads: CASSFDVNTEAFF. The DNA for the CDR3 is TGTGCCAGCAGCTTTGACGTGAACACTGAAGCTTTCTTT.